The 27 T cell receptor beta chains presented below share a single source sample, sequenced in a study of human T cells and chemical hapten exposure (dated by TCRdb to the early 2020s). Library preparation used RACE. Reads for this sample came from a NextSeq 500. TCRdb reanalyzed the raw reads on its own, using fastp at Q25 for trimming and MiXCR for clone calling, and kept in-frame beta chains. Rows with a matching CDR3 protein are joined into one entry that keeps the most common DNA and genes. For this sample there are under 200,000 distinct CDR3 sequences; about a quarter appear just once. 2.1% of the sample is in the top ten clones. The time point tag for this specimen amounts to: patch test 3, about 24 weeks after DPC sensitization. The intended sense of this specimen's treatment or condition label: therapeutic diphenylcyclopropenone sensitization with weekly scalp DPC. The source was whole blood, collected in connection with sensitization to the hapten diphenylcyclopropenone (DPC). These TCRs come from a woman in her late teens or twenties with alopecia areata. Some clones in this sample may be carry-over from other donors' samples.

This chain joins TRBV7-2 and TRBJ2-7; 7 positions agree with TRBD1. Per the germline V gene, CDR1 is SGHTA and CDR2 is FQGNSA. The CDR3 spans 13 residues. J gave up 5 bases and V 2 bases, and 3 bases lay outside the gene matches. CDR3 sequence reads: CASSLRGQNEQYF. CDR3 bases: TGTGCCAGCAGCTTACGGGGACAGAACGAGCAGTACTTC.

This rearrangement joins TRBV29-1 to TRBJ2-2; 9 bases fit TRBD1. Germline loops: CDR1 SQVTM, CDR2 ANQGSEA. V was pared by 7 bases and J by 3 bases, with 9 bases of the junction left unmatched. The CDR3 covers 15 residues. For the CDR3, the DNA is TGCAGCGCCACCTCCGGGACAGGGTACACCGGGGAGCTGTTTTTT. Protein sequence: CSATSGTGYTGELFF.

The V and J genes are TRBV11-2 and TRBJ2-3, with no clear D. The germline gives CDR1 SGHAT, CDR2 FQNNGV. This CDR3 is built from 11 residues. Deletions cut 5 bases from V and 5 bases from J, with 5 bases between. CDR3 nucleotides: TGTGCCAGCAGCACGGGAGATACGCAGTATTTT. Protein product: CASSTGDTQYF.

V usage is TRBV21-1 and J usage is TRBJ2-3. TRBV21-1 is annotated as a pseudogene. The CDR3 has 15 residues. The CDR3 is CASSRRAGSTDTQYF. CDR3 nucleotides: TGTGCCAGCAGCAGAAGAGCTGGTAGCACAGATACGCAGTATTTT.

This clonotype has a handful of counts. The DNA of the CDR3 is TGTGCCAGCAGCCCCGGGACAGAGTCGGGTACGCAGTATTTT. It codes for CASSPGTESGTQYF. J is TRBJ2-3 and V is TRBV6-5, with TRBD1 identical over 7 bases. After removal of 6 bases from V and 8 bases from J, the junction contained 11 bases not matched to a gene. The CDR3 has 14 residues. Germline CDR1 is MNHEY and CDR2 is SVGAGI.

The chain links TRBV18 to TRBJ1-5, with D possibly being TRBD1 (6 bases). The CDR3 covers 15 residues. V was clipped by 0 bases and J by 4 bases, with 10 bases between them. In germline, CDR1 is KGHSH, CDR2 LQKENI. CDR3 loop: CASSPPGQGNQPQHF. The CDR3 nucleotides are TGTGCCAGCTCACCACCGGGGCAGGGGAATCAGCCCCAGCATTTT.

This clonotype was counted between two and nine times. The chain employs TRBV29-1 and TRBJ2-1; a weak D match, TRBD2 (6 bases). Trimming pared 7 bases from V and 5 bases from J, leaving 12 bases between. The V gene's germline CDR1 is SQVTM and CDR2 ANQGSEA. This CDR3 is built from 12 residues. The CDR3 DNA reads as TGCAGCGCTAAATGGGGGGACAATGAGCAGTTCTTC. It yields the protein CSAKWGDNEQFF.

The chain links TRBV30 to TRBJ1-3; D unresolved. The V end was cut by 0 bases, the J end by 0 bases, with 9 bases between. The CDR3 loop spans 15 amino acids. Germline assignment: CDR1 GTSNPN and CDR2 SVGIG (reference sequence). In DNA, the CDR3 is TGTGCCTGGAGTGTATATCGCGCCTCTGGAAACACCATATATTTT. Amino acids: CAWSVYRASGNTIYF. Together with reference TRBV30 and TRBJ1-3, the CDR3 gives the full variable domain: SQTIHQWPATLVQPVGSPLSLECTVEGTSNPNLYWYRQAAGRGLQLLFYSVGIGQISSEVPQNLSASRPQDRQFILSSKKLLLSDSGFYLCAWSVYRASGNTIYFGEGSWLTVV.

The chain links TRBV5-1 to TRBJ2-3; tentative D call: TRBD2 (5 bases). V dropped 0 bases and J dropped 6 bases, with 14 bases sitting between them. CDR1 SGHRS and CDR2 YFSETQ come from the germline V gene. CDR3 length: 15 amino acids. The CDR3 spells CASSLERAVRDTQYF. CDR3 DNA sequence: TGCGCCAGCAGCTTGGAGAGGGCGGTGAGGGATACGCAGTATTTT.

The rearrangement uses TRBV9 and TRBJ1-1, with D hard to call. The V end was cut by 0 bases, the J end by 13 bases, with 16 bases between. Germline V lookup: CDR1 SGDLS, CDR2 YYNGEE. The CDR3 loop spans 13 amino acids. The CDR3 DNA reads as TGTGCCAGCAGCGTAGCTACCGAGGGAAGAGATTTCTTT. Its protein product is CASSVATEGRDFF.

This clonotype was recorded once. This sequence joins TRBV5-4 and TRBJ2-7, with 8 bases identical to TRBD2. The CDR3 extends over 14 amino acids. V trimming: 4 bases; J trimming: 5 bases; junction bases outside the gene matches: 8. Germline V gene lookup returns CDR1 SGHNT and CDR2 YYREEE (reference sequence). This chain's CDR3 is CASSLPPGGNEQYF. The CDR3 coding sequence is TGTGCCAGCAGCCTCCCCCCGGGAGGGAACGAGCAGTACTTC. The full variable domain, in which reference TRBV5-4 and TRBJ2-7 provide the parts outside the CDR3, is ETGVTQSPTHLIKTRGQQVTLRCSSQSGHNTVSWYQQALGQGPQFIFQYYREEENGRGNFPPRFSGLQFPNYSSELNVNALELDDSALYLCASSLPPGGNEQYFGPGTRLTVT.

The chain is built from TRBV20-1 and TRBJ2-1, with unresolved D. This CDR3 comprises 14 residues. With 5 bases removed from V and 0 bases from J, the gap between germline ends came to 11 bases. Looked up from germline, CDR1 is DFQATT and CDR2 is SNEGSKA (reference sequence). CDR3 bases: TGCAGTGCTCCGTGGGTCAACTCCTACAATGAGCAGTTCTTC. The encoded protein is CSAPWVNSYNEQFF.

This clonotype was counted between two and nine times. This chain uses TRBV5-4 with TRBJ2-6; tentatively, D is TRBD2 (6 bases). CDR3 length equals 16 residues. In germline, CDR1 is SGHNT, CDR2 YYREEE (reference sequence). V gave up 0 bases and J gave up 2 bases, with 9 bases separating them. The CDR3 loop reads CASSLVGGAGANVLTF. The CDR3 DNA follows: TGTGCCAGCAGCTTGGTCGGGGGAGCTGGGGCCAACGTCCTGACTTTC.

The V and J genes are TRBV10-2 and TRBJ2-7; D ambiguous. The CDR3 runs to 12 residues. Trimming cost V 7 bases and J 4 bases, with 11 bases left between them. Germline lookup yields CDR1 WSHSY and CDR2 SAAADI. CDR3 coding DNA: TGCGCCAGCAATGACCCGGAATACGAGCAGTACTTC. Protein sequence: CASNDPEYEQYF.

This clonotype was counted a few times. This chain uses TRBV7-9 with TRBJ2-7; D might be TRBD2 (6 bases). Trimming took off 6 bases at V and 4 bases at J, with 13 bases between the two ends. This CDR3 region has 13 residues. CDR1 and CDR2 (germline): SEHNR, FQNEAQ (reference sequence). The CDR3 coding sequence is TGTGCCAGCAGTTCTAGCGCCTTGTACGAGCAGTACTTC. Translated, it gives CASSSSALYEQYF.

This clonotype has a handful of counts. This sequence joins TRBV27 and TRBJ2-2; D unclear. CDR1 is MNHEY and CDR2 is SMNVEV in the germline V gene (reference sequence). V was clipped by 6 bases and J by 1 base, with 9 bases between them. The CDR3 runs 14 residues. CDR3 DNA: TGTGCCAGCAGCCCGGACCTGAACACCGGGGAGCTGTTTTTT. Protein product: CASSPDLNTGELFF.

This clonotype was seen ten or more times. The junction does not match germline at one end; this may be a read error. The chain recombines TRBV28 with TRBJ1-2; no definite D call. The CDR3 sequence is 12 residues long. CDR1 and CDR2 (germline): MDHEN, SYDVKM. CDR3 in amino acids: CASSIIPHGYTF. CDR3 nucleotide sequence: TGTGCCAGCTCTATAATCCCCCATGGGTACACCTTC.

The V call is TRBV4-3, the J call TRBJ2-7, with D tentatively TRBD1 (5 bases). With 0 bases removed from V and 6 bases from J, the gap between germline ends came to 6 bases. In germline, CDR1 is LGHNA, CDR2 YSLEER. The CDR3 has 12 amino acids. The CDR3 loop reads CASSQERGEQYF. In DNA, the CDR3 is TGCGCCAGCAGCCAAGAAAGGGGCGAGCAGTACTTC.

This clonotype has only a few counts. The rearrangement uses TRBV9 and TRBJ2-2; tentatively, D is TRBD2 (6 bases). In germline, CDR1 is SGDLS, CDR2 YYNGEE. The V end was cut by 2 bases, the J end by 6 bases, with 11 bases between. CDR3 size: 14 residues. CDR3 coding DNA: TGTGCCAGCAGCGTGTCGACTAGATCCGGGGAGCTGTTTTTT. Encoded protein: CASSVSTRSGELFF.

This clonotype was recorded a few times. The chain recombines TRBV4-1 with TRBJ1-1; unclear D gene. Germline V CDR1 and CDR2: MGHRA, YSYEKL. Trimming removed 7 bases at V and 0 bases at J, with 12 bases between. This CDR3 is 14 amino acids long. As DNA, the CDR3 is TGCGCCAGCACCATCGGGCCGCTGAACACTGAAGCTTTCTTT. Its translation is CASTIGPLNTEAFF.

In this sample, this clonotype turned up a few times. The genes are TRBV7-2 and TRBJ2-7; D uncertain. With 4 bases removed from V and 0 bases from J, the gap between germline ends came to 7 bases. The CDR3 extends over 13 amino acids. The germline gives CDR1 SGHTA, CDR2 FQGNSA. As DNA, the CDR3 is TGTGCCAGCAGCTCCGGTTCCTCCTACGAGCAGTACTTC. Protein product: CASSSGSSYEQYF.

The J gene is TRBJ2-7, the V gene TRBV4-3; D possibly corresponds to TRBD2 (6 bases). Germline values: CDR1 LGHNA, CDR2 YSLEER. This CDR3 comprises 14 residues. Trimming removed 6 bases at V and 3 bases at J, with 15 bases between. In nucleotides, the CDR3 is TGCGCCAGCAGTCGGGGCGGGAACTTCTACGAGCAGTACTTC. It yields the protein CASSRGGNFYEQYF.

The chain carries TRBV7-2 and TRBJ2-2; D remains ambiguous. V gave up 1 base and J gave up 5 bases, with 11 bases separating them. The CDR3 is made up of 15 amino acids. CDR1 and CDR2 from the germline V gene are SGHTA and FQGNSA. The CDR3 region has the DNA TGTGCCAGCAGCTTAGGGTCGGAATGGACCGGGGAGCTGTTTTTT. This codes for CASSLGSEWTGELFF. Based on the CDR3 plus reference TRBV7-2 and TRBJ2-2, the full variable domain is GAGVSQSPSNKVTEKGKDVELRCDPISGHTALYWYRQSLGQGLEFLIYFQGNSAPDKSGLPSDRFSAERTGGSVSTLTIQRTQQEDSAVYLCASSLGSEWTGELFFGEGSRLTVL.

The rearrangement links TRBV2 to TRBJ1-5; D is perhaps TRBD1 (5 bases). V was cut by 2 bases and J by 7 bases, with 15 bases left in between. This CDR3 comprises 15 residues. Germline V gene data show CDR1 as SNHLY and CDR2 as FYNNEI. This CDR3 is CASSEWAGLDQPQHF. The CDR3 nucleotides are TGTGCCAGCAGTGAATGGGCAGGGTTGGACCAGCCCCAGCATTTT. The entire variable domain, with the rest obtained from reference TRBV2 and TRBJ1-5, is as follows: EPEVTQTPSHQVTQMGQEVILRCVPISNHLYFYWYRQILGQKVEFLVSFYNNEISEKSEIFDDQFSVERPDGSNFTLKIRSTKLEDSAMYFCASSEWAGLDQPQHFGDGTRLSIL.

The V call is TRBV7-9, the J call TRBJ2-5, with D tentatively TRBD2 (5 bases). Deletions cut 2 bases from V and 3 bases from J, with 16 bases between. The CDR3 is 16 residues long. From germline, CDR1 is SEHNR and CDR2 FQNEAQ (reference sequence). The CDR3 nucleotides read TGTGCCAGCAGCTTATTTCGACGGGAAAGAGAAGAGACCCAGTACTTC. Its protein product is CASSLFRREREETQYF. The full variable domain, completed using reference TRBV7-9 and TRBJ2-5, is DTGVSQNPRHKITKRGQNVTFRCDPISEHNRLYWYRQTLGQGPEFLTYFQNEAQLEKSRLLSDRFSAERPKGSFSTLEIQRTEQGDSAMYLCASSLFRREREETQYFGPGTRLLVL.

This clonotype appeared once. The chain carries TRBV9 and TRBJ2-3; 9 positions match TRBD1. The CDR3 runs to 17 residues. Unmatched junction bases numbered 10, after V lost 4 bases and J lost 1 base. The germline V gene encodes CDR1 SGDLS and CDR2 YYNGEE. The CDR3 region has the DNA TGTGCCAGCAGCCCACCCTGGGACAGGGCCCGCACAGATACGCAGTATTTT. This sequence encodes CASSPPWDRARTDTQYF.

This clonotype appeared a few times. The V call is TRBV3-1, the J call TRBJ1-2; tentative D call: TRBD1 (5 bases). The CDR3 totals 14 residues. Trimming left V 1 base short and J 4 bases short, with 10 bases between. Germline lookup yields CDR1 LGHDT and CDR2 YNNKEL (reference sequence). This CDR3 is CASSQVWGSYGYTF. CDR3 sequence (DNA): TGTGCCAGCAGCCAAGTTTGGGGGTCCTATGGCTACACCTTC.